Following are 19 T cell receptor beta chains from one sample sequenced in a study of identical twins. In TCRdb, the 5' RACE reads were re-called with MiXCR into one record per CDR3 protein. The sample lists roughly 200,000 distinct CDR3 sequences, approximately 15% seen once, with around 40% in the top ten. In addition, the sample was reused for a study of T cells expressing NK-cell markers.

The source material was CD8+ T cells sorted from blood. The receptor source for this set is a young woman in good health.

This clonotype has just a few counts. This sequence joins TRBV27 and TRBJ2-7; 8 bases agree with TRBD2. In germline, CDR1 is MNHEY, CDR2 SMNVEV (reference sequence). The V gene end was trimmed by 3 bases and the J gene end by 3 bases; junction bases not matched to a gene: 7. The CDR3 spans 15 residues. In nucleotides, the CDR3 is TGTGCCAGCAGTTTTTCTTCCCTAGCGGGCTACGAGCAGTACTTC. Encoded protein: CASSFSSLAGYEQYF.

This clonotype was picked up a small number of times. This rearrangement joins TRBV25-1 to TRBJ2-1, with 8 bases that match TRBD2. Per germline, CDR1 MGHDK and CDR2 SYGVNS. The CDR3 totals 15 residues. Trimming removed 3 bases from V and 7 bases from J; junction bases left unmatched: 8. CDR3 DNA: TGTGCCAGCAGTGATGCGGGGGGAAGGTGGAATGAGCAGTTCTTC. Translation: CASSDAGGRWNEQFF.

The V gene is TRBV9, the J gene TRBJ2-1; 8 nucleotides align to TRBD2. CDR3 length equals 14 residues. V lost 7 bases, J lost 5 bases, and 8 bases stayed unmatched. Germline CDR1 is SGDLS and CDR2 is YYNGEE. The CDR3 spells CASSSGGLDNEQFF. The CDR3 bases are TGTGCCAGCTCTTCGGGGGGGCTGGACAATGAGCAGTTCTTC.

This clonotype was found a few times. The CDR3 here is CASSPTSGSTYEQYF. Written as DNA, the CDR3 is TGTGCCAGCAGTCCTACTAGCGGGAGTACCTACGAGCAGTACTTC. The V call is TRBV7-9, the J call TRBJ2-7, with 11 nucleotides matching TRBD2. The ends lost 6 bases at V and 2 bases at J; junction bases unmatched: 6. Germline V CDR1 and CDR2: SEHNR, FQNEAQ (reference sequence). The CDR3 consists of 15 residues.

The V call is TRBV7-8, the J call TRBJ2-2, with TRBD2 matching over 7 bases. The CDR3 covers 14 residues. Losses at the gene ends were 5 bases for V and 8 bases for J; bases not matched to a gene: 8. Germline V gives CDR1 SGHVS, CDR2 FQNEAQ. This CDR3 reads CASSPWTSVGELFF. In DNA form, the CDR3 reads TGTGCCAGCAGCCCTTGGACTAGTGTAGGGGAGCTGTTTTTT.

This sequence joins TRBV29-1 and TRBJ1-2; possibly TRBD1 for D (5 bases). The CDR3 is 13 residues long. Germline V gives CDR1 SQVTM, CDR2 ANQGSEA. V dropped 6 bases and J dropped 8 bases, with 19 bases sitting between them. This CDR3 reads CSVVRPQGYGYTF. The CDR3 bases are TGCAGCGTGGTCCGGCCCCAGGGATACGGCTACACCTTC.

For the CDR3, the DNA is TGTGCCAGCAGCGGAGAGGGGGCCAAAAACATTCAGTACTTC. It translates to CASSGEGAKNIQYF. This chain uses TRBV9 with TRBJ2-4, with D tentatively TRBD1 or TRBD2 (5 bases each). Germline loops: CDR1 SGDLS, CDR2 YYNGEE. The CDR3 covers 14 residues. Trimming pared 3 bases from V and 1 base from J, leaving 8 bases between. Based on the CDR3 plus reference TRBV9 and TRBJ2-4, the full variable domain is DSGVTQTPKHLITATGQRVTLRCSPRSGDLSVYWYQQSLDQGLQFLIQYYNGEERAKGNILERFSAQQFPDLHSELNLSSLELGDSALYFCASSGEGAKNIQYFGAGTRLSVL.

This chain links TRBV4-2 with TRBJ2-3, with D possibly being TRBD1 (6 bases). V dropped 5 bases and J dropped 2 bases, with 11 bases sitting between them. The CDR3 sequence is 14 residues long. Germline V gene lookup returns CDR1 LGHNA and CDR2 YNFKEQ. CDR3 residues: CASSFGGYTDTQYF. CDR3 nucleotide sequence: TGTGCCAGCAGCTTTGGGGGCTACACAGATACGCAGTATTTT.

Only a few counts were recorded for this clonotype. The genes are TRBV9 and TRBJ2-7; D is unresolved. The CDR3 loop spans 14 amino acids. CDR1 and CDR2 (germline): SGDLS, YYNGEE. V lost 0 bases, J lost 2 bases, and 9 bases lay in between. The CDR3 here is CASSVGQRTYEQYF. DNA for the CDR3: TGTGCCAGCAGCGTAGGGCAGAGAACCTACGAGCAGTACTTC.

This clonotype was seen only a few times. The chain combines TRBV2 with TRBJ2-7; no clear D. V was pared by 2 bases and J by 1 base, with 6 bases between. Germline V CDR1 and CDR2: SNHLY, FYNNEI. This CDR3 has 13 amino acids. CDR3 sequence (DNA): TGTGCCAGCAGTGAATTGCGGTCCTACGAGCAGTACTTC. It is translated as CASSELRSYEQYF.

The rearrangement links TRBV5-3 to TRBJ2-1; perhaps D is TRBD1 or TRBD2 (5 bases each). TRBV5-3 is noted as an ORF with a role that remains uncertain. The V end lost 2 bases, the J end lost 0 bases, and 15 bases lay between the germline ends. CDR3 size: 17 residues. For the CDR3, the DNA is TGTGCCAGAAGCTTACGAGGGGACCATAGCTCCTACAATGAGCAGTTCTTC. Its translation is CARSLRGDHSSYNEQFF.

The sample holds a few counts of this clonotype. V usage is TRBV12-3 or TRBV12-4 and J usage is TRBJ2-1; the D is unclear. Trimming left V 7 bases short and J 2 bases short, with 9 bases between. The CDR3 is made up of 13 amino acids. In nucleotides, the CDR3 is TGTGCCAGCATACAACGAACCTACAATGAGCAGTTCTTC. It is translated as CASIQRTYNEQFF.

The V call is TRBV3-1, the J call TRBJ2-3; unclear D gene. Germline assignment: CDR1 LGHDT and CDR2 YNNKEL (reference sequence). The CDR3 length is 15 residues. V was cut by 4 bases and J by 0 bases, with 11 bases left in between. The CDR3 DNA is TGTGCCAGCAGCCGGGAAACCGACAGCACAGATACGCAGTATTTT. It translates to CASSRETDSTDTQYF.

This CDR3 reads CASRREGDTEAFF. Here the CDR3 DNA reads TGTGCCAGCAGGCGAGAAGGAGACACTGAAGCTTTCTTT. J is TRBJ1-1 and V is TRBV7-9, with D uncertain. The ends were cut back, 6 bases at V and 3 bases at J, with 11 bases in the middle. The CDR3 totals 13 residues. The germline CDR1 and CDR2 sequences are SEHNR and FQNEAQ (reference sequence).

This clonotype was recorded a few times. The chain links TRBV12-3 or TRBV12-4 to TRBJ1-4; TRBD1 aligns across 8 bases. CDR3 size: 15 residues. The V segment lost 2 bases and the J segment 7 bases; nucleotides outside the gene matches: 6. The CDR3 reads CASSLLGQAPEKLFF. As DNA, the CDR3 is TGTGCCAGCAGTTTATTGGGACAGGCCCCTGAAAAACTGTTTTTT.

The chain combines TRBV6-5 with TRBJ1-6, with 8 bases fitting TRBD1. The CDR3 length is 17 residues. V shed 2 bases and J 8 bases; nucleotides not matched to a gene: 11. Germline V lookup: CDR1 MNHEY, CDR2 SVGAGI. The CDR3 sequence: CASSYTDRGPGHSPLHF. CDR3 nucleotide sequence: TGTGCCAGCAGTTACACCGACAGGGGTCCGGGGCATTCACCCCTCCACTTT.

V usage is TRBV27 and J usage is TRBJ2-1; D possibly corresponds to TRBD2 (7 bases). The CDR3 has 16 residues. Germline-derived CDR1 and CDR2 are MNHEY and SMNVEV (reference sequence). V was trimmed by 3 bases and J by 0 bases, leaving 12 bases between them. The CDR3 DNA is TGTGCCAGCAGTTTCATCGGGGGGCGCTCCTACAATGAGCAGTTCTTC. This translates into CASSFIGGRSYNEQFF.

The rearrangement links TRBV5-6 to TRBJ2-7; 8 nucleotides agree with TRBD1. The CDR3 runs 14 residues. In germline, CDR1 is SGHDT, CDR2 YYEEEE. Trimming at V came to 4 bases and at J to 6 bases, leaving 9 bases not matched to a gene. The CDR3 loop is CASSLGTGGGEQYF. Written as DNA, the CDR3 is TGTGCCAGCAGCCTGGGGACAGGAGGAGGCGAGCAGTACTTC.

This clonotype was recorded a few times. The chain carries TRBV5-1 and TRBJ2-1; 11 bases fit TRBD2. CDR3 length: 16 residues. The ends lost 0 bases at V and 8 bases at J; junction bases unmatched: 7. The germline CDR1 and CDR2 sequences are SGHRS and YFSETQ. This CDR3 is CASSLAGTSGSDEQFF. CDR3 sequence (DNA): TGCGCCAGCAGCTTGGCCGGGACTAGCGGCTCGGATGAGCAGTTCTTC.